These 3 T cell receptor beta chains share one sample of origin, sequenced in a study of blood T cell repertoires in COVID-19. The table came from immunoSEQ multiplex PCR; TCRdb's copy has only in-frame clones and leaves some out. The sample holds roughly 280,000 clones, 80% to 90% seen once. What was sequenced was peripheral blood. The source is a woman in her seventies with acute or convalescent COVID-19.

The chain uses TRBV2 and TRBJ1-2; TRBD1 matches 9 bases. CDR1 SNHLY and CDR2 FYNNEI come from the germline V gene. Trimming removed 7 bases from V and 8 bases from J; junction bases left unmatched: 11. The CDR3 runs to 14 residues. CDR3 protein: CASKGGQGIFGYTF. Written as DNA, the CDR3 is TGTGCCAGCAAGGGGGGACAGGGAATTTTCGGCTACACCTTC.

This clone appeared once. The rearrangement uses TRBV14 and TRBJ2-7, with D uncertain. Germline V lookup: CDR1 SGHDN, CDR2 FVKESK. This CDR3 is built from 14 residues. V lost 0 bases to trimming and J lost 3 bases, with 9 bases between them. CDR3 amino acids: CASSQEWRSYEQYF. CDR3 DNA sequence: TGTGCCAGCAGCCAAGAATGGCGGAGCTACGAGCAGTACTTC.

CDR3 protein: CASSLRDIAGYTF. In DNA form, the CDR3 reads TGTGCCAGCAGTTTAAGGGACATAGCCGGCTACACCTTC. The rearrangement links TRBV12-3 or TRBV12-4 to TRBJ1-2; maybe TRBD1 (6 bases). The CDR3 loop spans 13 amino acids. The V end lost 2 bases, the J end lost 8 bases, and 12 bases lay between the germline ends.